The rows below give T cell receptor beta chains drawn from one sample of a study of tumor-infiltrating T cells and Merkel cell polyomavirus. Profiled with immunoSEQ multiplex PCR; TCRdb holds only in-frame clones, not every one. Among 20,000 to 25,000 clones, roughly 85% were seen once, and the ten largest hold around 2.8%. The sequenced sample was lymph node tissue. These receptor sequences come from a man aged 50-60 years with Merkel cell carcinoma. CDR3s include the opening cysteine and the closing phenylalanine or tryptophan. The order of the fields is J gene, clone size, D gene, CDR3 length, V gene, CDR3 protein, CDR3 DNA. D genes are given only for firm matches. Not all rows give a size; the values are once, few, many and, for expanded clones, a class.

J: TRBJ1-2
size: NA
D: TRBD1
length: 15
V: TRBV5-1
CDR3: CASSPDRSINYGYTF
DNA: TGCGCCAGCAGCCCGGACAGGTCCATTAACTATGGCTACACCTTC

J: TRBJ2-7
size: NA
D: NA
length: 14
V: TRBV5-1
CDR3: CASSYGQISYEQYF
DNA: TGCGCCAGCAGCTACGGACAGATCTCCTACGAGCAGTACTTC

J: TRBJ2-7
size: NA
D: NA
length: 12
V: TRBV28
CDR3: CASSLPRYEQYF
DNA: TGTGCCAGCTCCCTACCACGTTACGAGCAGTACTTC

J: TRBJ2-2
size: NA
D: NA
length: 15
V: TRBV18
CDR3: CASSPIGDKTGELFF
DNA: TGTGCCAGCTCACCGATCGGGGACAAGACCGGGGAGCTGTTTTTT

J: TRBJ2-5
size: NA
D: NA
length: 14
V: TRBV28
CDR3: CASGGAWGQETQYF
DNA: TGTGCCAGCGGGGGGGCCTGGGGGCAAGAGACCCAGTACTTC

J: TRBJ2-3
size: NA
D: TRBD2
length: 14
V: TRBV2
CDR3: CATNSGGAGDTQYF
DNA: TGTGCCACAAATAGCGGGGGGGCCGGGGATACGCAGTATTTT

J: TRBJ1-1
size: NA
D: NA
length: 15
V: TRBV6-5
CDR3: CASSGRGAGNTEAFF
DNA: TGTGCCAGCAGCGGGCGGGGGGCAGGAAACACTGAAGCTTTCTTT

J: TRBJ2-7
size: NA
D: NA
length: 15
V: TRBV27
CDR3: CASSLSPVVPYEQYF
DNA: TGTGCCAGCAGTTTATCACCTGTAGTCCCCTACGAGCAGTACTTC

J: TRBJ2-3
size: NA
D: NA
length: 15
V: TRBV7-6
CDR3: CASSLGPSSTDTQYF
DNA: TGTGCCAGCAGCTTAGGTCCGTCGAGCACAGATACGCAGTATTTT

J: TRBJ2-2
size: once
D: NA
length: 15
V: TRBV5-6
CDR3: CASIMADSNTGELFF
DNA: TGTGCCAGCATCATGGCGGACTCGAACACCGGGGAGCTGTTTTTT

J: TRBJ2-2
size: NA
D: TRBD1
length: 15
V: TRBV7-9
CDR3: CASSPGTGDTGELFF
DNA: TGTGCCAGCAGCCCCGGGACAGGGGACACCGGGGAGCTGTTTTTT

J: TRBJ2-1
size: once
D: NA
length: 14
V: TRBV7-8
CDR3: CASSLGQGIGEQFF
DNA: TGTGCCAGCAGCTTAGGCCAGGGAATAGGTGAGCAGTTCTTC

J: TRBJ2-3
size: NA
D: NA
length: 13
V: TRBV11-3
CDR3: CASSLAITDTQYF
DNA: TGTGCCAGCAGCTTAGCAATCACAGATACGCAGTATTTT

J: TRBJ2-7
size: NA
D: NA
length: 11
V: TRBV4-1
CDR3: CASRWQNEQYF
DNA: TGCGCCAGCAGATGGCAAAACGAGCAGTACTTC

J: TRBJ2-1
size: once
D: TRBD2
length: 14
V: TRBV4-2
CDR3: CASSQGGTTQEQFF
DNA: TGTGCCAGCAGCCAAGGCGGGACTACCCAGGAGCAGTTCTTC

J: TRBJ1-5
size: NA
D: NA
length: 18
V: TRBV2
CDR3: CASSEYGSGGPSNQPQHF
DNA: TGTGCCAGCAGTGAGTATGGATCGGGGGGACCGAGCAATCAGCCCCAGCATTTT

J: TRBJ2-7
size: NA
D: NA
length: 16
V: TRBV7-2
CDR3: CASSRNGVGQKTEQYF
DNA: TGTGCCAGCAGTCGCAATGGAGTAGGCCAAAAAACGGAGCAGTACTTC

J: TRBJ2-5
size: NA
D: NA
length: 13
V: TRBV7-7
CDR3: CASSSGYQEAQYF
DNA: TGTGCTAGCAGCTCAGGGTACCAAGAGGCCCAGTACTTC

J: TRBJ2-1
size: NA
D: TRBD2
length: 16
V: TRBV7-9
CDR3: CASSRISGRAVNEQFF
DNA: TGTGCCAGCAGTCGTATCAGCGGGAGGGCCGTCAATGAGCAGTTCTTC

J: TRBJ2-3
size: NA
D: NA
length: 16
V: TRBV9
CDR3: CASSVGVGPSRDTQYF
DNA: TGTGCCAGCAGCGTAGGCGTGGGGCCAAGCAGAGATACGCAGTATTTT

J: TRBJ2-7
size: NA
D: NA
length: 13
V: TRBV11-1
CDR3: CASSLPSSYEQYF
DNA: TGTGCCAGCAGCTTACCTAGCTCCTACGAGCAGTACTTC

J: TRBJ1-3
size: NA
D: NA
length: 15
V: TRBV5-1
CDR3: CASSLGSGPGNTIYF
DNA: TGCGCCAGCAGCTTGGGTTCAGGGCCTGGAAACACCATATATTTT

J: TRBJ1-2
size: NA
D: TRBD1
length: 14
V: TRBV5-1
CDR3: CASSLGDRDYGYTF
DNA: TGCGCCAGCAGCTTGGGCGACAGGGACTATGGCTACACCTTC